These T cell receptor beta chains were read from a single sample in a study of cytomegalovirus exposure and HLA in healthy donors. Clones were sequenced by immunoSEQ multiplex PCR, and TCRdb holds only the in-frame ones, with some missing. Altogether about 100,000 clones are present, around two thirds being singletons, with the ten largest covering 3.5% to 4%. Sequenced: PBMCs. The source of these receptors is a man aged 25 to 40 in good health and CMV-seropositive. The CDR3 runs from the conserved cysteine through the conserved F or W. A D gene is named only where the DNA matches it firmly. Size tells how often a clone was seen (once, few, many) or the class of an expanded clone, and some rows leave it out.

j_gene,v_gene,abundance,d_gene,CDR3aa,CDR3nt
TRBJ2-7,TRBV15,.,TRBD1,CATSRDGGQGIREQYF,TGTGCCACCAGCAGAGATGGAGGACAGGGAATTAGGGAGCAGTACTTC
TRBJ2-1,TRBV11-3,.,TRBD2,CASSWSGGVGDEQFF,TGTGCCAGCAGCTGGTCCGGGGGGGTTGGGGATGAGCAGTTCTTC
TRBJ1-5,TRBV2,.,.,CASSRDSPGNQPQHF,TGTGCCAGCAGTCGGGACTCTCCGGGCAATCAGCCCCAGCATTTT
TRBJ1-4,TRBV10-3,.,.,CAIREHVNEKLFF,TGTGCCATCAGAGAACATGTTAATGAAAAACTGTTTTTT
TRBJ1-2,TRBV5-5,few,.,CASSPRDWPPAGYTF,TGTGCCAGCAGCCCTAGGGACTGGCCACCGGCTGGCTACACCTTC
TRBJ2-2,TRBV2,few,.,CASRQGGLGTGELFF,TGTGCCAGCCGGCAGGGGGGCCTCGGTACCGGGGAGCTGTTTTTT
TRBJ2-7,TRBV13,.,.,CASGARGTVLYEQYF,TGTGCCAGCGGAGCACGCGGGACAGTCCTCTACGAGCAGTACTTC
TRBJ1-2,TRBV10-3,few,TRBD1,CAISLGQGTYGYTF,TGTGCCATCAGTCTGGGACAGGGAACCTATGGCTACACCTTC
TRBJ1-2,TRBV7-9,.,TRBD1,CASSFTGGADYGYTF,TGTGCCAGCAGCTTCACAGGGGGCGCTGACTATGGCTACACCTTC
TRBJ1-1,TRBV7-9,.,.,CASSPGQYTEAFF,TGTGCCAGCAGCCCAGGACAGTACACTGAAGCTTTCTTT
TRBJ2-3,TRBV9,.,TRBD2,CASSVGGLADADTQYF,TGTGCCAGCAGCGTAGGGGGACTAGCGGACGCAGATACGCAGTATTTT
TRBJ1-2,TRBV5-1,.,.,CASSIDVDYGYTF,TGCGCCAGCAGCATAGATGTGGACTATGGCTACACCTTC
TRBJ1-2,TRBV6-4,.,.,CATGGEGSYGYTF,TGTGCCACCGGGGGGGAGGGGAGCTATGGCTACACCTTC
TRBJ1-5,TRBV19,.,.,CASSIPQGQPQHF,TGTGCCAGTAGTATCCCCCAGGGACAGCCCCAGCATTTT
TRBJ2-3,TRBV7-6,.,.,CASSLTPHGDTQYF,TGTGCCAGCAGCTTAACCCCGCACGGAGATACGCAGTATTTT
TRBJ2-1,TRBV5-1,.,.,CASSLGTGIYEQFF,TGCGCCAGCAGCTTGGGAACAGGGATCTATGAGCAGTTCTTC
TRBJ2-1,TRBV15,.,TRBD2,CATSRDPLLAGLYNEQFF,TGTGCCACCAGCAGAGATCCGCTACTAGCGGGGCTCTACAATGAGCAGTTCTTC
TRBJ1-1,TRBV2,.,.,CASTLTGFGTEAFF,TGTGCCAGCACCCTTACAGGGTTTGGCACTGAAGCTTTCTTT
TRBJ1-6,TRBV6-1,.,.,CASRAQDRSLSPLHF,TGTGCCAGCAGAGCCCAAGACAGGAGCCTATCACCCCTCCACTTT
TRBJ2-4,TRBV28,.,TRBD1,CASSSPGTENIQYF,TGTGCCAGCAGTTCCCCCGGGACAGAAAACATTCAGTACTTC
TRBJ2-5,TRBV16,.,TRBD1,CASSPNRGSGATQYF,TGTGCCAGCAGTCCGAACAGGGGCTCCGGGGCGACCCAGTACTTC
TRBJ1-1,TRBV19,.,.,CASRTQGWGTEAFF,TGTGCCAGTAGGACGCAGGGGTGGGGAACTGAAGCTTTCTTT
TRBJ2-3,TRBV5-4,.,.,CASSLGLQPPDTQYF,TGTGCCAGCAGCCTGGGACTTCAGCCCCCAGATACGCAGTATTTT
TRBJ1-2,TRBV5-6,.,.,CASSWASGYTF,TGTGCCAGCAGCTGGGCCTCTGGCTACACCTTC
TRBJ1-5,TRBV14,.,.,CASSRGGNQPQHF,TGTGCCAGCAGCCGCGGGGGTAATCAGCCCCAGCATTTT
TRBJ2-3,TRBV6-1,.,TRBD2,CASSENLAGGADTQYF,TGTGCCAGCAGTGAAAACTTAGCGGGGGGGGCAGATACGCAGTATTTT
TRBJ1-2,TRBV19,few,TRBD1,CASSIYDRGREGYTF,TGTGCCAGTAGTATCTACGACAGGGGTAGAGAGGGCTACACCTTC
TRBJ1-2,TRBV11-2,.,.,CASSLQGNYGYTF,TGTGCCAGCAGCTTACAGGGGAACTATGGCTACACCTTC
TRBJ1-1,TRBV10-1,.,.,CASSESVSPGAEAFF,TGCGCCAGCAGTGAGTCTGTGTCCCCGGGGGCTGAAGCTTTCTTT
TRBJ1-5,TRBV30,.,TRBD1,CAWATGSNQPQHF,TGTGCCTGGGCGACAGGGAGCAATCAGCCCCAGCATTTT
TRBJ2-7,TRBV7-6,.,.,CASSLADGAESYEQYF,TGTGCCAGCAGCTTAGCCGATGGGGCCGAATCCTACGAGCAGTACTTC
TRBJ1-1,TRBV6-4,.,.,CASSDSNQGTEAFF,TGTGCCAGCAGTGACTCTAATCAGGGGACTGAAGCTTTCTTT
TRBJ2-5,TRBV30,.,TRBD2,CAWSELASGESETQYF,TGTGCCTGGAGTGAACTGGCTAGCGGGGAATCAGAGACCCAGTACTTC
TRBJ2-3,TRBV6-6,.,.,CASSYRWGEDTQYF,TGTGCCAGCAGTTACCGCTGGGGGGAGGATACGCAGTATTTT
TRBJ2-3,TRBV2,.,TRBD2,CASSRIAGDDTQYF,TGTGCCAGCAGTCGAATAGCGGGGGACGATACGCAGTATTTT
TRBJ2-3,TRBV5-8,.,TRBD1,CASSPQGATDTQYF,TGTGCCAGCAGCCCACAGGGGGCAACAGATACGCAGTATTTT
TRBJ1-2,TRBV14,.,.,CASSQERNRYTF,TGTGCCAGCAGCCAGGAGAGGAATCGCTACACCTTC